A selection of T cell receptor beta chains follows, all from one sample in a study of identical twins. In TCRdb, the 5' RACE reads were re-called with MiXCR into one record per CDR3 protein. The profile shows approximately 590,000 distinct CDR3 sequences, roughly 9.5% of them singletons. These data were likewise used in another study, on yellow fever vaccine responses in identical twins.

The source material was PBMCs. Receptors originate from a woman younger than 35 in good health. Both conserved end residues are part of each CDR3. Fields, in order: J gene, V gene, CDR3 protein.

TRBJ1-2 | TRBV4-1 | CASSQDLRGYTF
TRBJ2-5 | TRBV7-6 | CASSPFRRRETQYF
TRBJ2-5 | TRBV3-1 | CASSLRLAGDRGETQYF
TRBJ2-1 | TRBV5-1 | CASSLEGLAVLSSYNEQFF
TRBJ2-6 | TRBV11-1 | CASSSGQVGVSGANVLTF
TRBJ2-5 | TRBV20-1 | CSARVGGAQETQYF
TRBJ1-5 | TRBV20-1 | CSARDRETGFRNQPQHF
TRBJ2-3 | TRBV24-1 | CATRVAVGDTQYF
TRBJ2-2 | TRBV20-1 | CSARDRANTGELFF
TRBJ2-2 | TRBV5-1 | CASSIKPTSGQNTGELFF
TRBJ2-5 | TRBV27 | CASWGGETQYF
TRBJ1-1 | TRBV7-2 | CASSFNRDGKAFF
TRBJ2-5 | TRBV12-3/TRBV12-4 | CASSLLAGGETQYF
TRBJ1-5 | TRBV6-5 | CASVRTGTGNQPQHF
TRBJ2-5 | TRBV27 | CASKGLIQETQYF
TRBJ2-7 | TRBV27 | CASRTRLGGVYEQYF
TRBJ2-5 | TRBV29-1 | CSVGLPETQYF
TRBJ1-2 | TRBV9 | CASSLGTEPLYGYTF
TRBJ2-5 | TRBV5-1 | CASSPGLAGGPLNQETQYF
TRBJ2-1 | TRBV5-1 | CASSWGGINEQFF
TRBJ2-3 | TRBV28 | CASYTRTSDSTDTQYF
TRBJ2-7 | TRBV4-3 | CASSQDAASSYEQYF
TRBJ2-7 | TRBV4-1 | CASSRALGRVYEQYF
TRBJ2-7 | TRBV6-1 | CASSELGLRPYEQYF
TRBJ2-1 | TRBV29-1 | CSVPGQGISYNEQFF
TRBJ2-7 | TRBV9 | CASSVGESYEQYF
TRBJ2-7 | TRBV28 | CASSTLGREQYF
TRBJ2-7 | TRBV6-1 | CASTGTGGAYEQYF
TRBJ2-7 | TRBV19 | CASSATSAGANYEQYF
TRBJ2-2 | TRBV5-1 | CASSGTPSGTGELFF
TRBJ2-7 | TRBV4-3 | CASSQDGSGGPDEQYF
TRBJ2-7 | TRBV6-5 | CASSWDRGAYEQYF
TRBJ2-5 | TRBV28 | CASLDTKKGETQYF
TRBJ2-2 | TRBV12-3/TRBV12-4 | CASTKDRVPGELFF
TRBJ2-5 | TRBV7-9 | CASRFGAQETQYF
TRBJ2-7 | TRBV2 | CASSGVAGGSEQYF
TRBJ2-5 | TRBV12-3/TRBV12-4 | CASKPRGAVQTQYF
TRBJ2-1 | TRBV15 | CATSRGAGPYNEQFF
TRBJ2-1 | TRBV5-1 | CASSRGQSYNEQFF
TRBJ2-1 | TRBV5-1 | CASSLGQLYEQFF
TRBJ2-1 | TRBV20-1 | CSAHPPISYNEQFF
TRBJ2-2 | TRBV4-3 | CASSQKINTGELFF
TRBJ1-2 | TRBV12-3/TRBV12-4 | CASSRSGDRGYTF
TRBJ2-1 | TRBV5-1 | CASSTDIFDEQFF
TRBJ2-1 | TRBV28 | CASSLYGQGDEQFF
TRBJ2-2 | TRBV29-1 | CSVTGLTGELFF
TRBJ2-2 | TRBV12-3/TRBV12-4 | CASSFGDGELFF
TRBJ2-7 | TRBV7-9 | CASSLVGRGQAYEQYF
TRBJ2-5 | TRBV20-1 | CSALMAGGPRETQYF
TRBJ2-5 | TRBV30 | CAWRDQETQYF
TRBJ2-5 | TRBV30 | CAWSMETQYF
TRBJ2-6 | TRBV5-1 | CASRQTGANVLTF
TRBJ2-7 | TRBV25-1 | CATQKPGQGYYEQYF
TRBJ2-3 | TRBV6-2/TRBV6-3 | CASSYSASGADTQYF
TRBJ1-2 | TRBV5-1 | CASSQGTAGFYGYTF